This T cell receptor beta chain was profiled in a study of Ad26.COV2.S vaccination and SARS-CoV-2 variants. Overall study findings and caveats: It was reported that spike-specific CD8+ and CD4+ T cell responses were substantially broad after vaccination.

The table came from immunoSEQ multiplex PCR; TCRdb's copy has only in-frame clones and leaves some out. The repertoire holds under 400,000 clones, with roughly 91% as singletons. Treatment in this sample: some 20 received Ad26.COV2.S at low or high dose, single or two shots; roughly 5 received placebo; per-sample allocation not given. Specimens were obtained on day 63 following the first vaccine or placebo injection. Details on this clone: The antigen remains unidentified.

The sequence was collected from a person aged 18-60 years who received the Ad26.COV2.S COVID-19 vaccine or a placebo. Sequences were derived from peripheral blood, sampled in a trial of Ad26.COV2.S vaccine versus placebo.

The CDR3 nucleotides are TGTGCCAGCAGTTCTATTGCGGGGAATGAAAAACTGTTTTTT. Its protein product is CASSSIAGNEKLFF. This sequence joins TRBV6-5 and TRBJ1-4; D gene uncertain. CDR1 and CDR2 from the germline V gene are MNHEY and SVGAGI. V was pared by 4 bases and J by 5 bases, with 11 bases between. The CDR3 has 14 residues.